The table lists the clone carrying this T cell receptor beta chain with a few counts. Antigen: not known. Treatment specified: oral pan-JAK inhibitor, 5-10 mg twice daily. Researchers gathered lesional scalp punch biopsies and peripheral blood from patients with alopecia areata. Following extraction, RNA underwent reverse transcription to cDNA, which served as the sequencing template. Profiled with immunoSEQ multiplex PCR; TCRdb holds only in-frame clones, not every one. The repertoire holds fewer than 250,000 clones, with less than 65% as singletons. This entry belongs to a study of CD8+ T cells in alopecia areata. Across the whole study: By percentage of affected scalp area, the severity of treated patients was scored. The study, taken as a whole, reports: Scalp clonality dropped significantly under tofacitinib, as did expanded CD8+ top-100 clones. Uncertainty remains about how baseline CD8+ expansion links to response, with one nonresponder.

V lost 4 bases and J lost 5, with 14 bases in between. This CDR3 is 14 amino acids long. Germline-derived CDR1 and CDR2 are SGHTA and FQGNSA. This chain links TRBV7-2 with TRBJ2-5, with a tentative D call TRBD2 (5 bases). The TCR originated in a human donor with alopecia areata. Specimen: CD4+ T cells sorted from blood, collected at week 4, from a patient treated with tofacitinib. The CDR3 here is CASSWGLRGETQYF. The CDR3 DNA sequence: TGTGCCAGCAGCTGGGGATTAAGAGGGGAGACCCAGTACTTC.